The entry that follows covers one T cell receptor (beta chain) sequence. Libraries were prepared by immunoSEQ multiplex PCR; TCRdb keeps only in-frame clonotypes and omits some of them. The sample includes 2,000 to 2,500 clones, 70% to 80% of them seen just once. The data originate from a study of PD-1 blockade in classical Hodgkin lymphoma. The germline V gene has CDR1 SGDLS and CDR2 YYNGEE. With 0 bases removed from V and 1 base from J, the gap between germline ends came to 11 bases. The CDR3 sequence is 16 residues long. The time point: newly diagnosed, previously untreated cHL patient sample. From thawed PBMCs, magnetic negative selection was used to isolate the CD8+ T cells.

The specimen was CD8+ T cells from blood. The clonotype comes from a human donor with classical Hodgkin lymphoma. This sequence joins TRBV9 and TRBJ2-1; perhaps TRBD2 as D (5 bases). CDR3 amino acids: CASSVVMGASYNEQFF. The CDR3 DNA follows: TGTGCCAGCAGCGTAGTTATGGGAGCGTCCTACAATGAGCAGTTCTTC. Complete variable domain (other parts from reference TRBV9 and TRBJ2-1): DSGVTQTPKHLITATGQRVTLRCSPRSGDLSVYWYQQSLDQGLQFLIQYYNGEERAKGNILERFSAQQFPDLHSELNLSSLELGDSALYFCASSVVMGASYNEQFFGPGTRLTVL.